What follows are 20 T cell receptor beta chains derived from one specimen sequenced in a study of blood T cells in healthy people across ages. A second roughly 7 to 11 cycle PCR used barcoded and J-beta primers. TCRdb re-analysed the 5' RACE reads in MiXCR, keeping a single row per CDR3 protein. The profile shows hundreds of thousands of distinct CDR3 sequences, less than 30% of them singletons. Sequencing used blood. The receptors were gathered from a woman aged 70-85 years in good health.

This clonotype was recorded a few times. The J gene is TRBJ2-5, the V gene TRBV12-3 or TRBV12-4; 10 bases are shared with TRBD2. The trim removed 7 bases at V and 2 bases at J, leaving 16 bases unmatched. The CDR3 runs 18 residues. The CDR3 here is CASTTGAPAGGPQETQYF. DNA for the CDR3: TGTGCCAGCACGACGGGGGCCCCAGCGGGAGGGCCACAAGAGACCCAGTACTTC.

The chain carries TRBV5-1 and TRBJ1-4; maybe TRBD1 (5 bases). The V end lost 3 bases, the J end lost 4 bases, and 10 bases lay between the germline ends. CDR1 is SGHRS and CDR2 is YFSETQ in the germline V gene. The CDR3 loop spans 14 amino acids. Here the CDR3 reads CASSSGTINEKLFF. The CDR3 nucleotides are TGCGCCAGCAGCTCCGGGACTATTAATGAAAAACTGTTTTTT.

The chain links TRBV5-1 to TRBJ2-3; no definite D call. The V gene's germline CDR1 is SGHRS and CDR2 YFSETQ. V lost 0 bases and J 1 base, leaving 12 bases between the germline ends. This CDR3 is 16 amino acids long. The CDR3 bases are TGCGCCAGCAGCTTGGGGGCCGGGCTCGGCACAGATACGCAGTATTTT. It translates to CASSLGAGLGTDTQYF.

In this sample, this clonotype turned up a few times. The chain uses TRBV3-1 and TRBJ1-2; D unclear. The V gene's germline CDR1 is LGHDT and CDR2 YNNKEL (reference sequence). This CDR3 region has 14 residues. V was shortened by 1 base and J by 8 bases, with 14 bases between the two germline ends. The CDR3 reads CASSQGPAPSGYTF. The CDR3, as DNA: TGTGCCAGCAGCCAAGGGCCTGCCCCCTCGGGCTACACCTTC.

The chain uses TRBV28 and TRBJ2-3; D might be TRBD2 (6 bases). This CDR3 is 17 amino acids long. V shed 5 bases and J shed 2 bases, with 20 bases lying between them. The germline V gene has CDR1 MDHEN and CDR2 SYDVKM. CDR3 sequence: CASSAPGLRTDTDTQYF. The CDR3, as DNA: TGTGCCAGCAGTGCACCGGGACTCCGTACCGACACAGATACGCAGTATTTT.

This clonotype was seen at least ten times. The genes are TRBV20-1 and TRBJ2-3, with D perhaps TRBD2 (6 bases). The ends were cut back, 3 bases at V and 1 base at J, with 14 bases in the middle. Germline values: CDR1 DFQATT, CDR2 SNEGSKA (reference sequence). The CDR3 length is 15 residues. The CDR3 region is CSARRASEGTDTQYF. CDR3 DNA: TGCAGTGCTAGGAGGGCTAGCGAGGGCACAGATACGCAGTATTTT.

The chain links TRBV7-8 to TRBJ2-5, with a possible D match to TRBD2 (6 bases). Per germline, CDR1 SGHVS and CDR2 FQNEAQ. This CDR3 has 15 amino acids. V was shortened by 5 bases and J by 2 bases, with 15 bases between the two germline ends. The CDR3 DNA is TGTGCCAGCAGCCGGCGGGAATCTACACAAGAGACCCAGTACTTC. It specifies CASSRRESTQETQYF.

This clonotype came up many times. The gene calls are TRBV7-2 and TRBJ2-7, with D hard to call. The CDR3 is 12 residues long. Trimming stripped 5 bases from V and 1 base from J, with 6 bases between. The germline V gene encodes CDR1 SGHTA and CDR2 FQGNSA. The DNA for the CDR3 is TGTGCCAGCAGCCCCCCGTCCTACGAGCAGTACTTC. As protein: CASSPPSYEQYF.

This clonotype has more than one count but fewer than ten. The rearrangement joins TRBV5-1 to TRBJ2-1, with TRBD2 matching 10 bases. Germline V gene sequence: CDR1 SGHRS, CDR2 YFSETQ. V was pared by 3 bases and J by 4 bases, with 4 bases of the junction left unmatched. The length of the CDR3 is 15 residues. This CDR3 reads CASSSSGRGYNEQFF. CDR3 in DNA: TGCGCCAGCAGCTCCAGCGGGAGGGGTTACAATGAGCAGTTCTTC.

V and J are TRBV9 and TRBJ2-2, with a weak D call TRBD1 (6 bases). Trimming pared 0 bases from V and 6 bases from J, leaving 12 bases between. This CDR3 has 15 amino acids. Germline CDR1 SGDLS, CDR2 YYNGEE. CDR3 coding DNA: TGTGCCAGCAGCGTAGGCACAGGGAGTCCCGGGGAGCTGTTTTTT. Residues: CASSVGTGSPGELFF.

This chain connects TRBV12-3 or TRBV12-4 to TRBJ2-7; possibly TRBD1 for D (5 bases). Trimming cost V 5 bases and J 2 bases, with 7 bases left between them. CDR3 length: 12 residues. The CDR3 region has the DNA TGTGCCAGCAGTCGACAGACCTACGAGCAGTACTTC. Protein: CASSRQTYEQYF.

The chain carries TRBV5-1 and TRBJ2-5; D not resolved. The CDR3 has 15 residues. The V gene lost 0 bases and the J gene lost 2 bases, with 11 bases spanning the gap. Germline assignment: CDR1 SGHRS and CDR2 YFSETQ. The CDR3 nucleotides read TGCGCCAGCAGCTTGGGTCCGGATCCACAAGAGACCCAGTACTTC. This sequence encodes CASSLGPDPQETQYF.

With respect to this clonotype: A much larger clone lies one base from this, so it may be a read error. The chain uses TRBV28 and TRBJ2-4; 8 nucleotides agree with TRBD2. CDR1 is MDHEN and CDR2 is SYDVKM in the germline V gene. This CDR3 is 16 amino acids long. CDR3 protein: CAGSPSGSVAKNIQYF. The CDR3 region has the DNA TGTGCCGGCAGTCCCAGCGGGAGTGTGGCCAAAAACATTCAGTACTTC.

This rearrangement joins TRBV6-2 or TRBV6-3 to TRBJ2-6; D possibly corresponds to TRBD1 (7 bases). Germline V CDR1 and CDR2: MNHEY, SVGEGT. V was clipped by 6 bases and J by 2 bases, with 11 bases between them. This CDR3 region has 15 residues. The CDR3 nucleotides read TGTGCCAGCAGGGAGGGGACAGCTGGGGCCAACGTCCTGACTTTC. The encoded protein is CASREGTAGANVLTF.

This clonotype was detected a few times. This chain connects TRBV12-5 to TRBJ2-3; the D gene could be TRBD1 or TRBD2 (5 bases each). The germline gives CDR1 LGHNT, CDR2 FRNRAP. V was clipped by 1 base and J by 0 bases, with 11 bases between them. This CDR3 is built from 16 residues. In DNA, the CDR3 is TGTGCTAGTGGTTTGGGCCGGGACCGTAGCACAGATACGCAGTATTTT. Amino acids: CASGLGRDRSTDTQYF.

The sample holds a few counts of this clonotype. The chain employs TRBV11-2 and TRBJ1-3, with D possibly TRBD1 on 5 matching bases. The CDR3 loop spans 15 amino acids. Germline V gene lookup returns CDR1 SGHAT and CDR2 FQNNGV. Trimming took off 8 bases at V and 2 bases at J, with 16 bases between the two ends. The CDR3 DNA follows: TGTGCCAGCGCCGTGGGGACGGCACCTGGAAACACCATATATTTT. Translating it yields CASAVGTAPGNTIYF.

The CDR3 bases are TGCGCCAGCAGCCAAGAAGGGGGCCTCACCGGGGAGCTGTTTTTT. Translating gives CASSQEGGLTGELFF. The chain combines TRBV4-1 with TRBJ2-2; 7 nucleotides align to TRBD1. The trim removed 0 bases at V and 4 bases at J, leaving 2 bases unmatched. Germline V gives CDR1 MGHRA, CDR2 YSYEKL. The CDR3 length is 15 residues.

This clonotype was recorded many times. The genes are TRBV9 and TRBJ2-1; 8 bases line up with TRBD1. The J segment lost 5 bases and the V segment lost 3 bases, leaving 7 bases of the junction unmatched. The CDR3 is made up of 15 amino acids. The germline V gene encodes CDR1 SGDLS and CDR2 YYNGEE. The CDR3 sequence is CASSAAGGANNEQFF. In DNA form, the CDR3 reads TGTGCCAGCAGCGCCGCAGGGGGCGCGAACAATGAGCAGTTCTTC.

This chain uses TRBV9 with TRBJ2-1; possible D gene TRBD1, 5 bases. Looked up from germline, CDR1 is SGDLS and CDR2 is YYNGEE. The CDR3 spans 15 residues. The germline V and J ends were trimmed by 4 bases and 6 bases, with 17 bases remaining between them. The CDR3 loop is CASSSYWGRGNEQFF. CDR3 DNA sequence: TGTGCCAGCAGCTCCTATTGGGGAAGGGGCAATGAGCAGTTCTTC. Supplemented by reference TRBV9 and TRBJ2-1, the full variable domain reads DSGVTQTPKHLITATGQRVTLRCSPRSGDLSVYWYQQSLDQGLQFLIQYYNGEERAKGNILERFSAQQFPDLHSELNLSSLELGDSALYFCASSSYWGRGNEQFFGPGTRLTVL.

The genes are TRBV29-1 and TRBJ2-3; 11 bases match TRBD2. Germline CDR1 reads SQVTM; CDR2 reads ANQGSEA. V lost 6 bases and J lost 2; bases outside the gene matches: 13. CDR3 length: 17 residues. The CDR3 DNA sequence: TGCAGCGTGGTACCCTTCCCGGGACTAGCGGTCACAGATACGCAGTATTTT. Its protein product is CSVVPFPGLAVTDTQYF.